The clone carrying this T cell receptor (beta chain) was picked up a small number of times. TCRdb re-derived calls from the 5' RACE reads in MiXCR, one entry per CDR3 protein. The sample contains fewer than 350,000 distinct CDR3 sequences, 3.5% to 4.5% of which appear only once. The data stem from a study of T cells after yellow fever vaccination. The input for sequencing was PBMCs, taken 15 days after the yellow fever booster vaccination. The receptor was derived from a man in his late teens or twenties who received the YFV17D yellow fever vaccine.

The DNA for the CDR3 is TGTGCCAGCAGCTTCTTCGCTAGCGGGGGTTACAATGAGCAGTTCTTC. It translates to CASSFFASGGYNEQFF. The J gene is TRBJ2-1, the V gene TRBV7-3, with 10 bases that match TRBD2. The CDR3 runs to 16 residues. V trimming: 3 bases; J trimming: 4 bases; junction bases outside the gene matches: 6. The V gene's germline CDR1 is SGHTA and CDR2 FQGTGA.